This T cell receptor beta chain was sequenced in a study of cytomegalovirus exposure and HLA in healthy donors. Background on the study: The approximately 120 validation repertoires used the same platform as the 666 first-cohort repertoires, a later analysis reported.

The repertoire was sequenced with immunoSEQ multiplex PCR; TCRdb's copy has only in-frame clones and lacks some. The sample shows about 160,000 clones, 89% of them seen only once. The CDR3 totals 14 residues. Germline-derived CDR1 and CDR2 are GTSNPN and SVGIG (reference sequence). Losses at the gene ends were 3 bases for V and 3 bases for J; bases not matched to a gene: 2. Points from the study as a whole: Associated with cytomegalovirus, according to the listing, were some 180 TCR beta chains. For most TCR sequences rarity was the rule, although some public TCRs occurred in many donors. Specificity for CMV antigens was confirmed in vitro for a few of the CMV-associated chains.

About this clone itself: Its cognate antigen is unknown. Other DNA sequences within the sample encode an identical CDR3.

The V and J genes are TRBV30 and TRBJ2-3, with 11 bases aligning to TRBD2. This TCR was recovered from a man aged 18 to 29 in good health and CMV-seropositive. Sequences were obtained from PBMCs. CDR3 sequence (DNA): TGTGCCTGGAGACTAGCGGGAGTGACAGATACGCAGTATTTT. Translated: CAWRLAGVTDTQYF.